The clone carrying this TCR beta chain appeared once. The source of the sample is a study of blood T cell repertoires in COVID-19. Overall study context: Spain, Italy and the United States supplied samples that represented acute and convalescent COVID-19.

Per the original data handling: For nucleated cells, counts were estimated from reference gene primer amplification. Profiled with immunoSEQ multiplex PCR; TCRdb holds only in-frame clones, not every one. Clone size and the V and J calls come from that table; the DNA yielded D and trimming. The sample carries about 110,000 clones, approximately 80% recorded once. V was shortened by 2 bases and J by 0 bases, with 9 bases between the two germline ends. CDR1 is SGDLS, CDR2 YYNGEE, per germline. This CDR3 comprises 14 residues. This sequence was found in a woman of 80 years or more with active or convalescent COVID-19. The rearrangement links TRBV9 to TRBJ2-7; D possibly corresponds to TRBD2 (6 bases). Sequenced sample: peripheral blood. CDR3 nucleotides: TGTGCCAGCAGCGTGGGGAGGAGCTCCTACGAGCAGTACTTC. Translating it yields CASSVGRSSYEQYF.